The next 9 T cell receptor beta chains were all read from a single sample in a study of cytotoxic CD8 clonotypes in ibrutinib-treated CLL. Sequencing used immunoSEQ multiplex PCR; TCRdb keeps in-frame clones, though not all of them. The data hold about 150,000 clones, with about 80% observed a single time. The specimen comprised PBMCs, sampled after 24 months of ibrutinib treatment. These receptors originate from a human donor with chronic lymphocytic leukemia.

The CDR3 protein is CASRTPRVGSGELFF. The CDR3 region has the DNA TGTGCCAGTAGGACCCCCAGGGTCGGGAGCGGGGAGCTGTTTTTT. V usage is TRBV19 and J usage is TRBJ2-2; D is possibly TRBD2 (6 bases). Trimming left V 6 bases short and J 7 bases short, with 18 bases between. There are 15 residues in the CDR3. Germline-derived CDR1 and CDR2 are LNHDA and SQIVND (reference sequence).

V gene TRBV29-1 combines with J gene TRBJ2-5; D may be TRBD1 (5 bases). In germline, CDR1 is SQVTM, CDR2 ANQGSEA. The V end lost 3 bases, the J end lost 5 bases, and 7 bases lay between the germline ends. The CDR3 consists of 11 residues. The CDR3 nucleotides are TGCAGCGTTGACAAGGGGGAGACCCAGTACTTC. Encoded protein: CSVDKGETQYF.

This chain joins TRBV11-1 and TRBJ1-2; the D gene is possibly TRBD1 (5 bases). CDR3 length equals 13 residues. V was clipped by 2 bases and J by 8 bases, with 12 bases between them. From germline, CDR1 is SGHAT and CDR2 FQDESV (reference sequence). In DNA, the CDR3 is TGTGCCAGCAGCTTACCAGGGCTCGGCGGCTACACCTTC. Translated, it gives CASSLPGLGGYTF.

The chain carries TRBV7-3 and TRBJ2-1; D unclear. This CDR3 contains 15 residues. In germline, CDR1 is SGHTA, CDR2 FQGTGA. Trimming took off 1 base at V and 1 base at J, with 8 bases between the two ends. The CDR3 DNA is TGTGCCAGCAGCTTAAGTGACAAATCCTACAATGAGCAGTTCTTC. It translates to CASSLSDKSYNEQFF. The variable domain in full, completed from reference TRBV7-3 and TRBJ2-1, reads GAGVSQTPSNKVTEKGKYVELRCDPISGHTALYWYRQSLGQGPEFLIYFQGTGAADDSGLPNDRFFAVRPEGSVSTLKIQRTERGDSAVYLCASSLSDKSYNEQFFGPGTRLTVL.

The chain couples TRBV10-3 to TRBJ2-5, with D hard to call. Germline loops: CDR1 ENHRY, CDR2 SYGVKD. The V gene lost 7 bases and the J gene lost 2 bases, with 14 bases spanning the gap. The CDR3 has 14 amino acids. The CDR3 sequence is CAIKGSITQETQYF. DNA for the CDR3: TGTGCCATCAAGGGCAGCATAACTCAAGAGACCCAGTACTTC.

The chain is built from TRBV7-2 and TRBJ1-5; no firm D call. The CDR3 length is 15 residues. Germline loops: CDR1 SGHTA, CDR2 FQGNSA. V was trimmed by 5 bases and J by 5 bases, leaving 16 bases between them. The CDR3 region has the DNA TGTGCCAGCAGCGTGCACCGGGATGGAGATCAGCCCCAGCATTTT. Its translation: CASSVHRDGDQPQHF.

This clone was detected only a few times. J is TRBJ2-3 and V is TRBV11-3; 8 nucleotides agree with TRBD2. Germline V gene sequence: CDR1 SGHNT, CDR2 YENEEA. This CDR3 spans 15 amino acids. Trimming removed 5 bases from V and 5 bases from J; junction bases left unmatched: 9. The CDR3 loop is CASSRSGSVVDTQYF. The DNA for the CDR3 is TGTGCCAGCAGCCGAAGCGGGAGCGTGGTAGATACGCAGTATTTT.

The J gene is TRBJ1-2, the V gene TRBV7-6; TRBD1 matches 7 bases. The CDR3 spans 13 residues. With V trimmed by 5 bases and J by 3 bases, 3 bases remained unmatched. Germline CDR1 is SGHVS and CDR2 is FNYEAQ. The CDR3 here is CASSPGTDYGYTF. In nucleotides, the CDR3 is TGTGCCAGCAGCCCCGGGACAGACTATGGCTACACCTTC.

J is TRBJ2-1 and V is TRBV7-9; D might be TRBD2 (6 bases). V gave up 5 bases and J gave up 7 bases, with 12 bases separating them. Germline CDR1 is SEHNR and CDR2 is FQNEAQ (reference sequence). The CDR3 is 13 residues long. This CDR3 is CASSGRGPNEQFF. As DNA, the CDR3 is TGTGCCAGCAGCGGGCGGGGTCCAAATGAGCAGTTCTTC. Looking up the rest from reference TRBV7-9 and TRBJ2-1 gives the full variable domain: DTGVSQNPRHKITKRGQNVTFRCDPISEHNRLYWYRQTLGQGPEFLTYFQNEAQLEKSRLLSDRFSAERPKGSFSTLEIQRTEQGDSAMYLCASSGRGPNEQFFGPGTRLTVL.